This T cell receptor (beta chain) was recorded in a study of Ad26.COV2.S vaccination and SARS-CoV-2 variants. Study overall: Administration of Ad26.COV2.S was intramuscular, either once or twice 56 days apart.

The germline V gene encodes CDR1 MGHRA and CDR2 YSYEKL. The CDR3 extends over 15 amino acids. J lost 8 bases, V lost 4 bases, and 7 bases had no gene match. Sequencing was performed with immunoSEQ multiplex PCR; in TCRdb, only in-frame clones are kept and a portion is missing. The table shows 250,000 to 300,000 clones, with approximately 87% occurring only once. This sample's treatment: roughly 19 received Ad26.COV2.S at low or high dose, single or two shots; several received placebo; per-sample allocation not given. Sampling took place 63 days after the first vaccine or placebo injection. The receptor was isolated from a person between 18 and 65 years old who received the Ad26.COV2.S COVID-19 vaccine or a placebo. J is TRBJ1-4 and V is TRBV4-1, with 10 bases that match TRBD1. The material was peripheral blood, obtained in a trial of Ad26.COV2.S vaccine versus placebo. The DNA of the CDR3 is TGCGCCAGCAGCCGCCCAGGGACAGGGGTAGAAAAACTGTTTTTT. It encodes CASSRPGTGVEKLFF.